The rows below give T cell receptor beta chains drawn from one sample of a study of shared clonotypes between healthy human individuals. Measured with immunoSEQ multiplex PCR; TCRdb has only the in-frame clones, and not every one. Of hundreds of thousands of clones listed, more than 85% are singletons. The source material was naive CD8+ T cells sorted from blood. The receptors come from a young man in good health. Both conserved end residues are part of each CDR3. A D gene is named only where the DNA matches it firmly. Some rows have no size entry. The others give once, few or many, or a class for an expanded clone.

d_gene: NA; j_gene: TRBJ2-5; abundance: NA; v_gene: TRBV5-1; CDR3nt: TGCGCCAGCAGCCACCGGGAGACCCAGTACTTC; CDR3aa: CASSHRETQYF
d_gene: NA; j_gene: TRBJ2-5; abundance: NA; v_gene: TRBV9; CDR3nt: TGTGCCAGCAGCGCCACAGGGACCCAGCAGGAGACCCAGTACTTC; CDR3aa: CASSATGTQQETQYF
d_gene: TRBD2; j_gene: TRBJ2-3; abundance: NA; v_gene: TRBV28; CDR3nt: TGTGCCAGCAGGAGGACTAGCGGGAGATTAGATACGCAGTATTTT; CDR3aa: CASRRTSGRLDTQYF
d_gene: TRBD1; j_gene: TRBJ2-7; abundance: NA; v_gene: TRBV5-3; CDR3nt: TGTGCCAGCAGGGGGTTTGTCTCAGGGGACGAGCAGTACTTC; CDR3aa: CASRGFVSGDEQYF
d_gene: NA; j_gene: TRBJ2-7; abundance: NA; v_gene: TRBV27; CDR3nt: TGTGCCAGCAGTTATGTAGGACCTCCGACGACCTACGAGCAGTACTTC; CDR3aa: CASSYVGPPTTYEQYF
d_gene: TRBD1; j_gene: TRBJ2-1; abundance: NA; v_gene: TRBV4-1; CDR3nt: TGCGCCAGCAGCCAGCTTCCGGGACAGGGGGCAAATGAGCAGTTCTTC; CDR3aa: CASSQLPGQGANEQFF
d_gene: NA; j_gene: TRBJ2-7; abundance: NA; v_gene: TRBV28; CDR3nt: TGTGCCAGCAGTTCCATCGCGTTCCTACGGGAGCAGTACTTC; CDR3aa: CASSSIAFLREQYF
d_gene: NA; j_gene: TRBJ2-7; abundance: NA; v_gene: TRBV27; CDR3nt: TGTGCCAGCAGTTTACAGGACGGGGTCTACGAGCAGTACTTC; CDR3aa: CASSLQDGVYEQYF
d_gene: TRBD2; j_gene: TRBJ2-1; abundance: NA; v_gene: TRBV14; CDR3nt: TGTGCCAGCAGCCTACCGGGACTAGTGACCTACAATGAGCAGTTCTTC; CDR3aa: CASSLPGLVTYNEQFF
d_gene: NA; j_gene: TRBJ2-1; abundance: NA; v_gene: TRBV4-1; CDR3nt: TGCGCCAGCAGCCAAGATGGCCTAGAACAATACAATGAGCAGTTCTTC; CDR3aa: CASSQDGLEQYNEQFF
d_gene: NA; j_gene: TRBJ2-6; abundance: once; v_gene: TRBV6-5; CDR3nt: TGTGCCAGCAGTTACTTCGGGGCTGGGGCCAACGTCCTGACTTTC; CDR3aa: CASSYFGAGANVLTF
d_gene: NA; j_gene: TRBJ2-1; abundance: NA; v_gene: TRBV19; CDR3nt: TGTGCCAGTAGTACGTTTGAGGGAGAGGGGCAGTTCTTC; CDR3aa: CASSTFEGEGQFF
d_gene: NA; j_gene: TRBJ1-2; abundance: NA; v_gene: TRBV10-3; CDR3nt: TGTGCCTTCCTCAAAAGGACCCTCTTTAACTATGGCTACACCTTC; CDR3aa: CAFLKRTLFNYGYTF
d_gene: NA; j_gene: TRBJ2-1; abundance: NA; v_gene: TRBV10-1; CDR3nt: TGCGCCAGCAGTGAGTCGCAGTTTTTGGATGAGCAGTTCTTC; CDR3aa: CASSESQFLDEQFF
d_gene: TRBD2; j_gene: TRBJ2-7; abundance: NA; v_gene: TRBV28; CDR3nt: TGTGCCACACAGACAGATCAGCGAGCGGGGCCAGCCTACGAGCAGTACTTC; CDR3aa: CATQTDQRAGPAYEQYF
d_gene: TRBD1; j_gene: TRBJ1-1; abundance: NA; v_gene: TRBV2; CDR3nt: TGTGCCAGCAACCACCGCAGCGACAGGGGGTTTGAAGCTTTCTTT; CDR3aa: CASNHRSDRGFEAFF
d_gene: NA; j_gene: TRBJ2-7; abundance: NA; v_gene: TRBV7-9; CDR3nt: TGTGCCAGCAGCATGAGCAACAGGGACGAGCAGTACTTC; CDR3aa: CASSMSNRDEQYF
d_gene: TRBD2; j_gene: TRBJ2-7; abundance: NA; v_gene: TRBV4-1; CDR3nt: TGCGCCAGCAGCCAAGCTCCGCCGGGACTAGCGGACGGGGGCTCCTACGAGCAGTACTTC; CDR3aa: CASSQAPPGLADGGSYEQYF
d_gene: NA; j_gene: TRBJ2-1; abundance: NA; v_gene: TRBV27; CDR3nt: TGTGCCAGCAGACAGAATAACAATGAGCAGTTCTTC; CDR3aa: CASRQNNNEQFF
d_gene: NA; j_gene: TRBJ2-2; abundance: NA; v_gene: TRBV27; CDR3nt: TGTGCCAGCAGCCCGGGGACGAACACCGGGGAGCTGTTTTTT; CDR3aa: CASSPGTNTGELFF
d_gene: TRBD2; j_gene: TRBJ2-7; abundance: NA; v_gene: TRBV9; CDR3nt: TGTGCCAGCAGCGTAGGGACTAGCGGGACCTACGAGCAGTACTTC; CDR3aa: CASSVGTSGTYEQYF
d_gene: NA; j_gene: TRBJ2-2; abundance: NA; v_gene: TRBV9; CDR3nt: TGTGCCAGCAGCGTGGGACCAAACACCGGGGAGCTGTTTTTT; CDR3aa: CASSVGPNTGELFF
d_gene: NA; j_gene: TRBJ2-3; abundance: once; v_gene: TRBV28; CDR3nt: TGTGCCAGCAGCCCAGACGCGGGCACAGATACGCAGTATTTT; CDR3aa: CASSPDAGTDTQYF
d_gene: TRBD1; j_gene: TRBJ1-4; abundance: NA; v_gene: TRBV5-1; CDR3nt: TGCGCCAGCAGCCCGAGAAGGACAGGGGGCCCGGGGAATGAAAAACTGTTTTTT; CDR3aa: CASSPRRTGGPGNEKLFF
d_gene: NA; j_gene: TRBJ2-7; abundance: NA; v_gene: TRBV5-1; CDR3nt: TGCGCCAGCAGCTTGGCCGAACAGAACTACGAGCAGTACTTC; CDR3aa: CASSLAEQNYEQYF
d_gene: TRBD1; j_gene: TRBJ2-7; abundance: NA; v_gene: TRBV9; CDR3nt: TGTGCCAGCAGCCCGTCTGGACAGGCGTTCTCCTACGAGCAGTACTTC; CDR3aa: CASSPSGQAFSYEQYF
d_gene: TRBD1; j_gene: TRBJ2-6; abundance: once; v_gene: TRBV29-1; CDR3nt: TGCAGCGTTGGGCCCGGGACAGAGAGCTCTGGGGCCAACGTCCTGACTTTC; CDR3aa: CSVGPGTESSGANVLTF
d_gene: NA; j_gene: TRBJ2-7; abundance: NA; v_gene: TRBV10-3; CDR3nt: TGTGCCATCAGTGAGGCCAGGGGTGTATACGAGCAGTACTTC; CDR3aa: CAISEARGVYEQYF
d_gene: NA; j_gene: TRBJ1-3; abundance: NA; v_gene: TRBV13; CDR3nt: TGTGCCAGCAGCTTGGGCAGGGCTGGAAACACCATATATTTT; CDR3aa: CASSLGRAGNTIYF
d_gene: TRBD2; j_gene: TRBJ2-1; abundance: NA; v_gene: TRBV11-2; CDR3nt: TGTGCCAGCAGACCTACTAGCGGGAGCATCCCCTCCTACAATGAGCAGTTCTTC; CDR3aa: CASRPTSGSIPSYNEQFF
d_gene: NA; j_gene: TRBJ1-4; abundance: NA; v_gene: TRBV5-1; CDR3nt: TGCGCCAGCAGCTTGGTTACAGGGATTGGTGAAAAACTGTTTTTT; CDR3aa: CASSLVTGIGEKLFF
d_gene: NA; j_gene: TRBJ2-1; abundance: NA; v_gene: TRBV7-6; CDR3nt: TGTGCCAGCAGCTTAGCGGGCGGGACAGCCTACAATGAGCAGTTCTTC; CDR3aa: CASSLAGGTAYNEQFF
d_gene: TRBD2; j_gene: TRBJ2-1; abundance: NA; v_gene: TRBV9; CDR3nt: TGTGCCAGCGCCGGGGGGACTAGCGGGAGCAGATACAATGAGCAGTTCTTC; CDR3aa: CASAGGTSGSRYNEQFF
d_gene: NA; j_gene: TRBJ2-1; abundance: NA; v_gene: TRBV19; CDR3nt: TGTGCCAGCTCCACTGCGGCTACCTACAATGAGCAGTTCTTC; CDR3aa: CASSTAATYNEQFF
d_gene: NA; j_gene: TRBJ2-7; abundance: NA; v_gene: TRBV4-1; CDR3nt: TGCGCCAGCAGCCAAGGGTTTACGGGAGCGGAAGAGCAGTACTTC; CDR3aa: CASSQGFTGAEEQYF
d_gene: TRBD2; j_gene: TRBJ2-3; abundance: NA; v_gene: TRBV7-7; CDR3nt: TGTGCCAGCAGCCCGGGACTAGCGTTCGCAGATACGCAGTATTTT; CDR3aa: CASSPGLAFADTQYF
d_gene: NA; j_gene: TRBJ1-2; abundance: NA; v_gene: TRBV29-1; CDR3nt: TGCAGCGTTGAGGGAGTCTATGGCTACACCTTC; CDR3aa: CSVEGVYGYTF
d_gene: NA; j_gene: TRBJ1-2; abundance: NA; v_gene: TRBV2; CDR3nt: TGTGCCAGCAGTGAAGCAAGGGCGGGGTACTATGGCTACACCTTC; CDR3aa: CASSEARAGYYGYTF
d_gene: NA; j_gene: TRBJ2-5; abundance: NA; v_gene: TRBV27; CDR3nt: TGTGCCAGCAGTATCACGGGGCCCTGGGCCCAGTACTTC; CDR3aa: CASSITGPWAQYF
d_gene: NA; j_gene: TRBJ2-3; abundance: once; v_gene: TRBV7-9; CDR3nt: TGTGCCAGCAGCTCCCCCCTAAGCACAGATACGCAGTATTTT; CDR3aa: CASSSPLSTDTQYF
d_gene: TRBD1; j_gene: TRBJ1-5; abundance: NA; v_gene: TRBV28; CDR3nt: TGTGCCAGCAAGTACGGCTCAGGGGGGAGCAATCAGCCCCAGCATTTT; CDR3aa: CASKYGSGGSNQPQHF
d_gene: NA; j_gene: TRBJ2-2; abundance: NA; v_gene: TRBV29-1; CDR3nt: TGCAGCGTTTCCAGGACAGACGCGAACACCGGGGAGCTGTTTTTT; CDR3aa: CSVSRTDANTGELFF
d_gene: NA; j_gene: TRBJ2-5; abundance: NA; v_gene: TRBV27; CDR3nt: TGTGCCAGCAGCCCCGGCACCTACCAAGAGACCCAGTACTTC; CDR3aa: CASSPGTYQETQYF
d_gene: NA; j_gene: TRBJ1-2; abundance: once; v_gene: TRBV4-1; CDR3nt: TGCGCCAGCAGCCAAGTCGGCGGGATTACAAACTATGGCTACACCTTC; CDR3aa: CASSQVGGITNYGYTF
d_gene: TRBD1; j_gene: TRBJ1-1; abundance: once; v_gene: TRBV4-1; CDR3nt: TGCGCCAGCAGCCAAGAGGGGACAGGGAGCACTGAAGCTTTCTTT; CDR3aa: CASSQEGTGSTEAFF
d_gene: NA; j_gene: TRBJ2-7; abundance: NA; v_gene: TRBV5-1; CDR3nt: TGCGCCAGCAGCTTGACGGCCAGGCAGATCTCCTACGAGCAGTACTTC; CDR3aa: CASSLTARQISYEQYF
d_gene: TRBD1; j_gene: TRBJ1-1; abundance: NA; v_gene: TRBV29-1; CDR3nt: TGCAGCGTCTCAGATGGACAGGGTCCTTTCTTT; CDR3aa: CSVSDGQGPFF
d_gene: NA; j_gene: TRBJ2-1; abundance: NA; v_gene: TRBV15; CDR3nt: TGTGCCACCAGCAGAGATGAGAGGTCTAGTACGTACAATGAGCAGTTCTTC; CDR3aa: CATSRDERSSTYNEQFF
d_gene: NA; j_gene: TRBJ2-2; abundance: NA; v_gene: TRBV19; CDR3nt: TGTGCCAGTAGTATTTTGGAGAACACCGGGGAGCTGTTTTTT; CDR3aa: CASSILENTGELFF
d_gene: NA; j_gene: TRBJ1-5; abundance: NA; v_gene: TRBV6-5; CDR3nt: TGTGCCAGCAGTTTACGGCCGCCAGGGGAAGATCAGCCCCAGCATTTT; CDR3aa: CASSLRPPGEDQPQHF
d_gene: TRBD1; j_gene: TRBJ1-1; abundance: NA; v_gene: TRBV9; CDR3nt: TGTGCCAGCAGCCCCATACAGGGGGCAGGCACTGAAGCTTTCTTT; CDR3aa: CASSPIQGAGTEAFF
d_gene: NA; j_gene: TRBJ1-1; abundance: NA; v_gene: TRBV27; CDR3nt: TGTGCCAGCAGTTTCGGCGGGGCGGACACTGAAGCTTTCTTT; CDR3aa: CASSFGGADTEAFF
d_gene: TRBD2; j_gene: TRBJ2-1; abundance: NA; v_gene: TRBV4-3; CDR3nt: TGCGCCAGCAGCCAAGAAACGGGGGGTATCTACAATGAGCAGTTCTTC; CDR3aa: CASSQETGGIYNEQFF
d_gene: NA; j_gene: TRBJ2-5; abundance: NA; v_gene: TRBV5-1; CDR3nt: TGCGCCAGCAGCTTGGAAAGGGAGCCCCCCCAAGAGACCCAGTACTTC; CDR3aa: CASSLEREPPQETQYF
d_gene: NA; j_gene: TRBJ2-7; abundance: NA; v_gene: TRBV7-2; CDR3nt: TGTGCCAGCAGCTCTGACTACGAGCAGTACTTC; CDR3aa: CASSSDYEQYF
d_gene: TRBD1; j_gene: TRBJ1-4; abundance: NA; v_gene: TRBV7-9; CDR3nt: TGTGCCAGCAGCCCCTGGGCAGGGGGCTTCTCTAATGAAAAACTGTTTTTT; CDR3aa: CASSPWAGGFSNEKLFF
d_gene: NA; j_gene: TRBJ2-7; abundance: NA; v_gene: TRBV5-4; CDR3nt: TGTGCCAGCAGCGCCGCCGGGGCAATCGAGCAGTACTTC; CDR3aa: CASSAAGAIEQYF
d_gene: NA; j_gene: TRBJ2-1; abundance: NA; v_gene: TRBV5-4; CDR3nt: TGTGCCAGCAGCTTCATTCTGAATGAGCAGTTCTTC; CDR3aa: CASSFILNEQFF
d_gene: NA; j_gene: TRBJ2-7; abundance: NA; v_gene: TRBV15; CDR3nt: TGTGCCACCAGCAGCTCTCAAGGGGCAAGTGCTTACGAGCAGTACTTC; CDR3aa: CATSSSQGASAYEQYF